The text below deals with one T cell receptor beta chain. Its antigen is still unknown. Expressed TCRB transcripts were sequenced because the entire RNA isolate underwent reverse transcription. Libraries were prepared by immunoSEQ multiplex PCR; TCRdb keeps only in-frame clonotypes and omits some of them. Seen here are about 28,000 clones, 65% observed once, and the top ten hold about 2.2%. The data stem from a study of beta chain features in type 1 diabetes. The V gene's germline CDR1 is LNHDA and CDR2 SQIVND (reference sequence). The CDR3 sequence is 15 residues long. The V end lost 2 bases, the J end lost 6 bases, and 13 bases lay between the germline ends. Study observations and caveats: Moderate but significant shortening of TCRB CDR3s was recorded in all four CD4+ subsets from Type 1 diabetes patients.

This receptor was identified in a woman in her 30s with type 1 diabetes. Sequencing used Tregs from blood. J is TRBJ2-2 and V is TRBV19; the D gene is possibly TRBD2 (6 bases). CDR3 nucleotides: TGTGCCAGTAGTATAACGCCGGGAGTTCCCGGGGAGCTGTTTTTT. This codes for CASSITPGVPGELFF.